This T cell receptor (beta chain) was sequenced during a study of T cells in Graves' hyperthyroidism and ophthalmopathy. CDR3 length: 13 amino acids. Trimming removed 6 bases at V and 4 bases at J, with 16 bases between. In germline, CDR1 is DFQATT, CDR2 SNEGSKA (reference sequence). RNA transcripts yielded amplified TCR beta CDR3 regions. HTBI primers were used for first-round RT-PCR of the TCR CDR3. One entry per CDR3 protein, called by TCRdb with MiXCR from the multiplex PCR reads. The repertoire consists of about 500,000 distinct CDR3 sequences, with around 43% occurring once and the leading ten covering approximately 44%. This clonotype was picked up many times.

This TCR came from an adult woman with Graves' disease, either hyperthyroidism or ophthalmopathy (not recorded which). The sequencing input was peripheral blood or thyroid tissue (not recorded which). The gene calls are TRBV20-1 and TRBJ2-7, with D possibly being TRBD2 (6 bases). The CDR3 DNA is TGCAGTGCCGCCGGGACCGGGGGATACGAGCAGTACTTC. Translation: CSAAGTGGYEQYF.